The TCR beta chain under discussion was sequenced for a study of blood T cells in healthy people across ages. Turning to the study itself: Capture by template switching was about one barcoded beta molecule per two T cells. Study-level points and caveats: Naive T cell percentage showed a strong correlation with TCR beta diversity.

Trimming shortened V by 0 bases and J by 5 bases, and 11 bases separated the two germline ends. The CDR3 totals 15 residues. Germline lookup yields CDR1 LGHNA and CDR2 YSLEER. With a J-beta primer mix and a sample-barcoded 5' primer, a second PCR ran 7 to 11 cycles. In TCRdb, the 5' RACE reads were re-called with MiXCR into one record per CDR3 protein. The sample yields 850,000 to 1,100,000 distinct CDR3 sequences, 35% to 40% seen once. This clonotype has more than one count but fewer than ten. The antigen remains unidentified. Every donor gave approximately 10 milliliters of peripheral blood. The receptor's source is a man between 18 and 35 years old in good health. The sequencing sample was made of blood. J is TRBJ2-4 and V is TRBV4-3; D is unresolved. The CDR3 DNA reads as TGCGCCAGCAGCCAAGATCCCGACCCCGAAAACATTCAGTACTTC. Protein sequence: CASSQDPDPENIQYF.